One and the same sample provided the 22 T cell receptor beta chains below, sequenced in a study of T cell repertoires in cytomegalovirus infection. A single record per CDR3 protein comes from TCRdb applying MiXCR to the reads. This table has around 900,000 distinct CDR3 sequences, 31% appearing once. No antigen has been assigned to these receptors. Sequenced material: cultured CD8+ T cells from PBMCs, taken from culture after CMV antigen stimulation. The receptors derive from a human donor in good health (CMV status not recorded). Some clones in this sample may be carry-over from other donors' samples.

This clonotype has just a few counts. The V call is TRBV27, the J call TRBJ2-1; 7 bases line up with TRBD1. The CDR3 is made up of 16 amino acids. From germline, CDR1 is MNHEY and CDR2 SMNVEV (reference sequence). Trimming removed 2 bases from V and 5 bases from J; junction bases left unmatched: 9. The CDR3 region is CASSLPPDRVHNEQFF. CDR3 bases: TGTGCCAGCAGTTTACCCCCCGACAGGGTGCACAATGAGCAGTTCTTC.

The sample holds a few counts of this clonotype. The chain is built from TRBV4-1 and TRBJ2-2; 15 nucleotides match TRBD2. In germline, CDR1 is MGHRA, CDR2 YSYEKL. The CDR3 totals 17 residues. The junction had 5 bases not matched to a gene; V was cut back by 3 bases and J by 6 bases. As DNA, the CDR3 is TGCGCCAGCAGCCACGGGGGGACTAGCGGGGGGCCCGGGGAGCTGTTTTTT. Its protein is CASSHGGTSGGPGELFF.

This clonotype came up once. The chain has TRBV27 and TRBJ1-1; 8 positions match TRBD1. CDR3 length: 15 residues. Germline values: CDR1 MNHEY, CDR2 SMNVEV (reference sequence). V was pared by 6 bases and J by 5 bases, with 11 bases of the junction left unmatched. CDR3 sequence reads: CASRPLTGARTEAFF. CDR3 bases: TGTGCCAGCAGGCCGCTGACAGGGGCGAGAACTGAAGCTTTCTTT.

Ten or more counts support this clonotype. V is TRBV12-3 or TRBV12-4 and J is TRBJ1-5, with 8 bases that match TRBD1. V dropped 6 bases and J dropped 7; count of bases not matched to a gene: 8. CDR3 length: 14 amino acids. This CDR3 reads CASSQGQGGQPQHF. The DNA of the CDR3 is TGTGCCAGCAGCCAAGGACAGGGAGGGCAGCCCCAGCATTTT.

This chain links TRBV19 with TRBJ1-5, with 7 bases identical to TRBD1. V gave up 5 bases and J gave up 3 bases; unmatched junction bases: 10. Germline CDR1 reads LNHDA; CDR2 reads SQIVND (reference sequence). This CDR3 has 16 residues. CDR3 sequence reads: CASSGGQPTTNQPQHF. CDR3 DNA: TGTGCCAGTAGTGGGGGACAGCCCACGACCAATCAGCCCCAGCATTTT.

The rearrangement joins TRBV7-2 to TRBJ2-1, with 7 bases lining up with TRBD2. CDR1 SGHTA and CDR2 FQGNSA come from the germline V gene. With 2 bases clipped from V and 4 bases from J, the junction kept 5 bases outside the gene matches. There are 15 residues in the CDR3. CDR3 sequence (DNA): TGTGCCAGCAGCTTACTGCCTAGCGGATACAATGAGCAGTTCTTC. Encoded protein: CASSLLPSGYNEQFF.

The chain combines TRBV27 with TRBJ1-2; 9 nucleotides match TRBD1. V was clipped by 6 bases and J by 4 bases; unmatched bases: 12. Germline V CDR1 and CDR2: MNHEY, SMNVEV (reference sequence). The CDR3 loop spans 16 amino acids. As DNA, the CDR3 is TGTGCCAGCAGGTCCCGGGACAGGGAGGGACGCTATGGCTACACCTTC. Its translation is CASRSRDREGRYGYTF.

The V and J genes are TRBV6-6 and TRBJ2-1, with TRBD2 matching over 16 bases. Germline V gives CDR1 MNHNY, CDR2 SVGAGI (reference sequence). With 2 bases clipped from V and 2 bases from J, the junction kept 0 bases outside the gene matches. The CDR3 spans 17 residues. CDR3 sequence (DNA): TGTGCCAGCAGTTACGGGACTAGCGGGGGGGCCTACAATGAGCAGTTCTTC. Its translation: CASSYGTSGGAYNEQFF.

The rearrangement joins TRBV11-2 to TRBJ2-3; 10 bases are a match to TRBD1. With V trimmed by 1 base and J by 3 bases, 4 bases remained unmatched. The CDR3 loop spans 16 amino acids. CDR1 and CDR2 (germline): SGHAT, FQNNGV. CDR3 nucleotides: TGTGCCAGCAGCTTAGTACCGGGACAGGGGACAGATACGCAGTATTTT. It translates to CASSLVPGQGTDTQYF.

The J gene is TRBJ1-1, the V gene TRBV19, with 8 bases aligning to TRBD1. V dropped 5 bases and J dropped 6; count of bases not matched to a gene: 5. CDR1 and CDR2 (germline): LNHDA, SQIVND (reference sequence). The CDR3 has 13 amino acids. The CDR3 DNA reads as TGTGCCAGTAGTGCCAGGGGGCTTGCTGAAGCTTTCTTT. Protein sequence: CASSARGLAEAFF.

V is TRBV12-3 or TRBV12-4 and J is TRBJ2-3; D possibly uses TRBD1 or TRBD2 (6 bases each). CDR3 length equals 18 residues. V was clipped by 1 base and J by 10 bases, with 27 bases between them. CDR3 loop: CASSLVPWGARGLSPQYF. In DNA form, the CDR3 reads TGTGCCAGCAGTTTAGTTCCTTGGGGGGCCCGGGGCCTAAGTCCGCAGTATTTT.

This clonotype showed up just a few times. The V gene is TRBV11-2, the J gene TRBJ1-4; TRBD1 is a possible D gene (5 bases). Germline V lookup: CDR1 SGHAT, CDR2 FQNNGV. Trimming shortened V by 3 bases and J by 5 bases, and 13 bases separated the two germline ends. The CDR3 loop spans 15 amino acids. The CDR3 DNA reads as TGTGCCAGCAGCTTCCTTGTTGGGGGAAATGAAAAACTGTTTTTT. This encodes CASSFLVGGNEKLFF.

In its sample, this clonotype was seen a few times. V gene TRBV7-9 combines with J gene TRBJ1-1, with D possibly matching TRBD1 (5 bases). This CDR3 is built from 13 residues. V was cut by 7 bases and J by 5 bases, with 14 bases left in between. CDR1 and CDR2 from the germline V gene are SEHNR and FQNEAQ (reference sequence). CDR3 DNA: TGTGCCAGCACCCAACGGGGGGGAACTGAAGCTTTCTTT. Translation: CASTQRGGTEAFF. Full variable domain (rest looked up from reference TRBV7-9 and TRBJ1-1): DTGVSQNPRHKITKRGQNVTFRCDPISEHNRLYWYRQTLGQGPEFLTYFQNEAQLEKSRLLSDRFSAERPKGSFSTLEIQRTEQGDSAMYLCASTQRGGTEAFFGQGTRLTVV.

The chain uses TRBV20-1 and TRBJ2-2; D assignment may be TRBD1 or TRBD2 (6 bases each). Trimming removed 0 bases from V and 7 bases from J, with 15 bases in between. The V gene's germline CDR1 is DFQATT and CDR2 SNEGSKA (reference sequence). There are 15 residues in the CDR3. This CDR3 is CSARDLEGGNGELFF. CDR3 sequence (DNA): TGCAGTGCTAGAGATCTGGAGGGGGGTAACGGGGAGCTGTTTTTT.

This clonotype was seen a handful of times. The CDR3 DNA follows: TGTGCCAGCAGTTACGGGCAGACCGGGGAGCTGTTTTTT. Translated, it gives CASSYGQTGELFF. The chain is built from TRBV6-5 and TRBJ2-2; D not resolved. Germline V gene sequence: CDR1 MNHEY, CDR2 SVGAGI. This CDR3 is 13 amino acids long. V was trimmed by 2 bases and J by 5 bases, leaving 6 bases between them.

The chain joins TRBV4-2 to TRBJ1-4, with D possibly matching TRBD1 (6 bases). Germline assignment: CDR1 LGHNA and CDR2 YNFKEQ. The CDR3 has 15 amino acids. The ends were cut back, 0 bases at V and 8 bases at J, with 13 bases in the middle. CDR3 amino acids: CASSQETGSGEKLFF. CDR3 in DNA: TGTGCCAGCAGCCAAGAAACAGGGTCAGGGGAAAAACTGTTTTTT.

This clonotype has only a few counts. In nucleotides, the CDR3 is TGTGCCAGTAGTATAGGGGTCCCTGGATGGGAGGGGACTGAAGCTTTCTTT. Residues: CASSIGVPGWEGTEAFF. The chain employs TRBV19 and TRBJ1-1; a weak D match, TRBD1 (5 bases). Germline V lookup: CDR1 LNHDA, CDR2 SQIVND (reference sequence). This CDR3 is 17 amino acids long. Trimming stripped 1 base from V and 5 bases from J, with 20 bases between.

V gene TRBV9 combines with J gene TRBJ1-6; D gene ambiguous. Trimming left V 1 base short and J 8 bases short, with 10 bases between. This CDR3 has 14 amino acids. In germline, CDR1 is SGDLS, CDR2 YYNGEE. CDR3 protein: CASSVLGLDSPLHF. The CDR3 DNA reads TGTGCCAGCAGCGTACTAGGGTTGGATTCACCCCTCCACTTT.

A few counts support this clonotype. The CDR3 reads CASSYSNVGGTAYEQYV. CDR3 nucleotide sequence: TGTGCCAGCAGTTACTCGAATGTGGGGGGAACCGCCTACGAGCAGTACGTC. The rearrangement uses TRBV6-6 and TRBJ2-7; D may be TRBD2 (6 bases). CDR3 length equals 17 residues. V dropped 0 bases and J dropped 2 bases, with 17 bases sitting between them. The germline V gene has CDR1 MNHNY and CDR2 SVGAGI (reference sequence).

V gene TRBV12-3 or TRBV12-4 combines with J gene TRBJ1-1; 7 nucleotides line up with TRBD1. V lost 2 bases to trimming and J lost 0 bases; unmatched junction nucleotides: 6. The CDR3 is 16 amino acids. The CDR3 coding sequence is TGTGCCAGCAGTTTACTCTGGACAGGAATGAACACTGAAGCTTTCTTT. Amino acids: CASSLLWTGMNTEAFF.

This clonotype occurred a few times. CDR3 nucleotide sequence: TGTGCCAGCTCACCACGAAGGACAGGGGGTAAAAACATTCAGTACTTC. Translated: CASSPRRTGGKNIQYF. This chain joins TRBV18 and TRBJ2-4; 10 bases line up with TRBD1. The J segment lost 4 bases and the V segment lost 1 base, leaving 4 bases of the junction unmatched. The CDR3 spans 16 residues. In germline, CDR1 is KGHSH, CDR2 LQKENI.

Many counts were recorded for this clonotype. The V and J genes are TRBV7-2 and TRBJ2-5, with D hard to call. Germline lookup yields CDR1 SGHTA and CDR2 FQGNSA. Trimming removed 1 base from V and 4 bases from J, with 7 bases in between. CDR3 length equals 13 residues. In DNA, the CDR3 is TGTGCCAGCAGCTTAGAAGGGCCAGAGACCCAGTACTTC. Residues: CASSLEGPETQYF.